Shown below are 32 T cell receptor beta chains from a single sample sequenced in a study of shared clonotypes between healthy human individuals. Using immunoSEQ multiplex PCR, the repertoire was profiled, and TCRdb retains in-frame clones only, with some absent. The data show hundreds of thousands of clones, 75% to 80% seen once. The sequenced material came from PBMCs. Every receptor here comes from a woman aged 40 to 50 in good health. Some clones in this sample may be carry-over from other donors' samples.

As regards this clone: The identical CDR3 is also encoded by other nucleotide sequences in the sample. The chain employs TRBV18 and TRBJ1-1; D unclear. V was pared by 2 bases and J by 1 base, with 8 bases between. CDR3 length: 14 amino acids. From germline, CDR1 is KGHSH and CDR2 LQKENI. This CDR3 is CASSPLAGNTEAFF. In nucleotides, the CDR3 is TGTGCCAGCTCACCATTGGCTGGGAACACTGAAGCTTTCTTT.

This chain uses TRBV6-6 with TRBJ1-5; possible D gene TRBD1, 5 bases. CDR3 size: 14 residues. With 5 bases removed from V and 4 bases from J, the gap between germline ends came to 12 bases. CDR1 is MNHNY, CDR2 SVGAGI, per germline (reference sequence). CDR3 bases: TGTGCCAGCAGTGACGACAGAAAAAATCAGCCCCAGCATTTT. Translating it yields CASSDDRKNQPQHF.

The chain links TRBV27 to TRBJ2-2; tentatively, D is TRBD1 or TRBD2 (5 bases each). The V end was cut by 6 bases, the J end by 3 bases, with 11 bases between. This CDR3 comprises 14 residues. The germline V gene encodes CDR1 MNHEY and CDR2 SMNVEV (reference sequence). The CDR3 bases are TGTGCCAGCAGGTCAGGGACGGACACCGGGGAGCTGTTTTTT. Amino acid sequence: CASRSGTDTGELFF.

This rearrangement joins TRBV18 to TRBJ1-2, with TRBD1 as a possible D gene (5 bases). The CDR3 extends over 15 amino acids. Trimming left V 2 bases short and J 0 bases short, with 10 bases between. Germline V gene sequence: CDR1 KGHSH, CDR2 LQKENI. In DNA, the CDR3 is TGTGCCAGCTCACCATTGGGGGAACCTAACTATGGCTACACCTTC. It specifies CASSPLGEPNYGYTF.

Worth noting for this clone: The identical CDR3 is also encoded by other nucleotide sequences in the sample. The rearrangement links TRBV5-4 to TRBJ2-3; D unclear. The CDR3 totals 14 residues. CDR1 and CDR2 from the germline V gene are SGHNT and YYREEE (reference sequence). V lost 0 bases and J 2 bases, leaving 7 bases between the germline ends. CDR3 sequence (DNA): TGTGCCAGCAGCTTGGACAGAAACACAGATACGCAGTATTTT. It specifies CASSLDRNTDTQYF.

This clone has a count of ten or more. The chain joins TRBV19 to TRBJ2-2, with D perhaps matching TRBD1 or TRBD2 (5 bases each). The germline V and J ends were trimmed by 9 bases and 0 bases, with 8 bases remaining between them. Germline CDR1 and CDR2: LNHDA and SQIVND (reference sequence). This CDR3 spans 13 amino acids. CDR3 nucleotide sequence: TGTGCCAGCGGGGCAGCGAACACCGGGGAGCTGTTTTTT. This encodes CASGAANTGELFF.

On this clone itself: Other DNA sequences in this specimen translate into the identical CDR3. This chain uses TRBV6-1 with TRBJ2-2, with D hard to call. With 3 bases removed from V and 3 bases from J, the gap between germline ends came to 11 bases. Germline CDR1 reads MNHNS; CDR2 reads SASEGT. The CDR3 sequence is 15 residues long. The DNA of the CDR3 is TGTGCCAGCAGTGAGTCTCCCGCCGACACCGGGGAGCTGTTTTTT. Encoded protein: CASSESPADTGELFF.

J is TRBJ2-7 and V is TRBV5-1, with 8 bases matching TRBD1. There are 14 residues in the CDR3. Germline V CDR1 and CDR2: SGHRS, YFSETQ. V lost 4 bases to trimming and J lost 5 bases; unmatched junction nucleotides: 8. CDR3 loop: CASSGGQGSDEQYF. The CDR3 DNA reads TGCGCCAGCAGCGGTGGACAGGGTTCCGACGAGCAGTACTTC. Full variable domain (outside the CDR3, taken from reference TRBV5-1 and TRBJ2-7): KAGVTQTPRYLIKTRGQQVTLSCSPISGHRSVSWYQQTPGQGLQFLFEYFSETQRNKGNFPGRFSGRQFSNSRSEMNVSTLELGDSALYLCASSGGQGSDEQYFGPGTRLTVT.

As regards this clone: A read error is likely, as this CDR3 ends without the conserved phenylalanine or tryptophan. No DNA is shown, since the ends of the CDR3 on it are uncertain; the CDR3 is the one TCRdb lists. The rearrangement joins TRBV18 to TRBJ1-2. Germline V CDR1 and CDR2: KGHSH, LQKENI. The length of the CDR3 is 11 amino acids, counting both ends. Here the CDR3 reads CASSPGDHLIL.

The V call is TRBV19, the J call TRBJ2-3, with D maybe TRBD1 (6 bases). Trimming removed 3 bases from V and 3 bases from J, with 10 bases in between. Germline CDR1 and CDR2: LNHDA and SQIVND (reference sequence). There are 14 residues in the CDR3. This chain's CDR3 is CASSMGAGTDTQYF. The CDR3 DNA reads TGTGCCAGTAGTATGGGGGCAGGAACAGATACGCAGTATTTT.

The chain employs TRBV28 and TRBJ1-1, with TRBD1 identical over 7 bases. V lost 2 bases and J lost 11; bases outside the gene matches: 8. CDR1 is MDHEN, CDR2 SYDVKM, per germline. The CDR3 has 13 residues. The chain's CDR3 is CASSLPQTGLAFF. The CDR3 region has the DNA TGTGCCAGCAGTTTACCCCAGACAGGGCTGGCTTTCTTT.

This clone was observed once. The chain recombines TRBV28 with TRBJ2-1; D possibly uses TRBD1 or TRBD2 (5 bases each). Between the trimmed V and J ends, which lost 3 bases and 0 bases, there was a span of 9 bases. Germline V CDR1 and CDR2: MDHEN, SYDVKM. The CDR3 has 15 residues. The CDR3 protein is CASSLGDLSYNEQFF. Written as DNA, the CDR3 is TGTGCCAGCAGTTTGGGGGATCTCTCCTACAATGAGCAGTTCTTC.

Concerning this clone: The sample holds other DNA sequences that translate to the same CDR3. V and J are TRBV18 and TRBJ2-7; D is uncertain. V shed 2 bases and J shed 1 base, with 6 bases lying between them. The germline CDR1 and CDR2 sequences are KGHSH and LQKENI. This CDR3 is 13 amino acids long. In nucleotides, the CDR3 is TGTGCCAGCTCACCAGGCCAGTCCTACGAGCAGTACTTC. This gives the protein CASSPGQSYEQYF.

This chain uses TRBV18 with TRBJ2-7; 9 bases agree with TRBD1. The CDR3 loop spans 15 amino acids. Germline V gene data show CDR1 as KGHSH and CDR2 as LQKENI. The V segment lost 3 bases and the J segment 7 bases; nucleotides outside the gene matches: 10. The CDR3 is CASSPIRDRADEQYF. The CDR3 nucleotides read TGTGCCAGCTCACCCATAAGGGACAGGGCTGATGAGCAGTACTTC.

The J gene is TRBJ1-2, the V gene TRBV7-9; 9 nucleotides line up with TRBD1. The V segment lost 5 bases and the J segment 6 bases; nucleotides outside the gene matches: 7. The CDR3 is made up of 14 amino acids. The germline gives CDR1 SEHNR, CDR2 FQNEAQ (reference sequence). CDR3 in DNA: TGTGCCAGCAGCAGGACAGGGGTATCGAATGGCTACACCTTC. As protein: CASSRTGVSNGYTF.

This chain links TRBV6-6 with TRBJ1-1; the D is unclear. The CDR3 sequence is 13 residues long. Germline loops: CDR1 MNHNY, CDR2 SVGAGI (reference sequence). V was clipped by 5 bases and J by 1 base, with 8 bases between them. This chain's CDR3 is CASSTRENTEAFF. CDR3 nucleotide sequence: TGTGCCAGCAGTACCCGAGAGAACACTGAAGCTTTCTTT.

This chain joins TRBV11-2 and TRBJ2-1, with D perhaps TRBD2 (6 bases). The CDR3 contains 16 residues. Trimming pared 2 bases from V and 2 bases from J, leaving 13 bases between. Per the germline V gene, CDR1 is SGHAT and CDR2 is FQNNGV. The CDR3 loop reads CASSLMVAEAYNEQFF. DNA for the CDR3: TGTGCCAGCAGCTTAATGGTAGCGGAAGCCTACAATGAGCAGTTCTTC.

The chain links TRBV25-1 to TRBJ2-3, with D perhaps assigned TRBD1 or TRBD2 (5 bases each). In germline, CDR1 is MGHDK, CDR2 SYGVNS. The CDR3 is 16 residues long. The V end was cut by 0 bases, the J end by 1 base, with 11 bases between. CDR3 nucleotides: TGTGCCAGCAGTGAATATGGGGGAAAACGCACAGATACGCAGTATTTT. Its translation: CASSEYGGKRTDTQYF.

V and J are TRBV6-5 and TRBJ1-5; D unclear. CDR3 size: 14 residues. In germline, CDR1 is MNHEY, CDR2 SVGAGI. V lost 0 bases and J lost 9, with 12 bases in between. This CDR3 is CASSYSGGIGPQHF. The CDR3 DNA sequence: TGTGCCAGCAGTTACTCAGGAGGGATTGGGCCCCAGCATTTT.

The chain joins TRBV19 to TRBJ1-5, with D unresolved. Germline values: CDR1 LNHDA, CDR2 SQIVND (reference sequence). CDR3 length equals 13 residues. With 3 bases removed from V and 1 base from J, the gap between germline ends came to 4 bases. For the CDR3, the DNA is TGTGCCAGTAGTATGAACAGCAATCAGCCCCAGCATTTT. The encoded protein is CASSMNSNQPQHF.

The chain combines TRBV30 with TRBJ2-6; no definite D call. Germline V gives CDR1 GTSNPN, CDR2 SVGIG (reference sequence). The V gene lost 4 bases and the J gene lost 2 bases, with 0 bases spanning the gap. The CDR3 contains 11 residues. DNA of the CDR3: TGTGCCTGGACTGGGGCCAACGTCCTGACTTTC. Encoded protein: CAWTGANVLTF. The entire variable domain, with the rest obtained from reference TRBV30 and TRBJ2-6, is as follows: SQTIHQWPATLVQPVGSPLSLECTVEGTSNPNLYWYRQAAGRGLQLLFYSVGIGQISSEVPQNLSASRPQDRQFILSSKKLLLSDSGFYLCAWTGANVLTFGAGSRLTVL.

V and J are TRBV10-3 and TRBJ1-1; 7 bases map to TRBD1. The CDR3 extends over 11 amino acids. The J segment lost 10 bases and the V segment lost 6 bases, leaving 5 bases of the junction unmatched. Germline values: CDR1 ENHRY, CDR2 SYGVKD. The DNA for the CDR3 is TGTGCCATCAGGCGGGACAGCCTAGCTTTCTTT. Amino acids: CAIRRDSLAFF.

Concerning this clone: Since a much larger clone is just one base distant, this may be a read error. The rearrangement joins TRBV5-8 to TRBJ2-3; D remains unclear. Trimming left V 6 bases short and J 7 bases short, with 21 bases between. Germline lookup yields CDR1 SGHTS and CDR2 YDEGEE. The CDR3 spans 15 residues. This chain's CDR3 is CASTRGRPSVNTQYF. CDR3 nucleotide sequence: TGTGCCAGCACCCGTGGACGCCCGAGTGTGAATACGCAGTATTTT. Using reference TRBV5-8 and TRBJ2-3 for the parts outside the CDR3, the full variable domain is EAGVTQSPTHLIKTRGQQATLRCSPISGHTSVYWYQQALGLGLQFLLWYDEGEERNRGNFPPRFSGRQFPNYSSELNVNALELEDSALYLCASTRGRPSVNTQYFGPGTRLTVL.

Remarks on this clone: A far larger clone is a single base away, which makes a read error likely. This is likely a read error, given that the CDR3 carries no conserved phenylalanine or tryptophan at its end. Distinct nucleotide sequences in the sample also encode this CDR3. The V call is TRBV29-1, the J call TRBJ1-1, with 8 bases matching TRBD1. The V gene end was trimmed by 7 bases and the J gene end by 3 bases; junction bases not matched to a gene: 10. The germline gives CDR1 SQVTM, CDR2 ANQGSEA. The CDR3 loop spans 14 amino acids. The CDR3 reads CSAADRGEYTEAFL. The CDR3 bases are TGCAGCGCCGCTGACAGGGGAGAGTACACTGAAGCTTTCCTT.

As regards this clone: A junction end diverges from the germline sequence, so it may reflect a read error. The chain carries TRBV7-7 and TRBJ2-1; D is uncertain. This CDR3 region has 13 residues. Per germline, CDR1 SSHAT and CDR2 FNYEAQ (reference sequence). DNA for the CDR3: TGTGCTAGCAGCTTAAACTGGGACAATGAGCAGTTCTTC. It is translated as CASSLNWDNEQFF.

The chain combines TRBV7-9 with TRBJ1-2, with 8 bases matching TRBD1. This CDR3 has 13 amino acids. Germline CDR1 SEHNR, CDR2 FQNEAQ (reference sequence). V lost 5 bases, J lost 5 bases, and 4 bases stayed unmatched. The CDR3 DNA is TGTGCCAGCAGCCCCAGACAGGGGTATGGCTACACCTTC. Protein: CASSPRQGYGYTF.

This clone was seen repeatedly, ten times or more. Other DNA variants within this sample encode the same CDR3. The chain couples TRBV6-1 to TRBJ1-3; D is possibly TRBD1 (6 bases). CDR1 MNHNS and CDR2 SASEGT come from the germline V gene. The CDR3 is 14 residues long. The V gene lost 6 bases and the J gene lost 1 base, with 10 bases spanning the gap. Here the CDR3 DNA reads TGTGCCAGCAGGGTCAGGGGTTCTGGAAACACCATATATTTT. Amino acids: CASRVRGSGNTIYF.

This clone occurred many times. The identical CDR3 is also encoded by other nucleotide sequences in the sample. The V call is TRBV28, the J call TRBJ1-5; 7 bases are shared with TRBD1. The V gene's germline CDR1 is MDHEN and CDR2 SYDVKM. After removal of 3 bases from V and 1 base from J, the junction contained 6 bases not matched to a gene. The CDR3 length is 16 residues. This chain's CDR3 is CASSFIGGKSNQPQHF. The CDR3, as DNA: TGTGCCAGCAGTTTTATAGGGGGCAAGAGCAATCAGCCCCAGCATTTT.

About this clone itself: A read error is likely here: a far larger clone is one base away. The genes are TRBV2 and TRBJ2-1; TRBD1 matches at 8 bases. Germline V gives CDR1 SNHLY, CDR2 FYNNEI. CDR3 length: 15 residues. The CDR3 loop reads CASHLVGQGDNEQLF. In nucleotides, the CDR3 is TGTGCCAGCCATTTGGTAGGACAGGGAGACAATGAGCAGCTCTTC.

This chain joins TRBV7-9 and TRBJ2-3, with D tentatively TRBD1 or TRBD2 (6 bases each). The V end was cut by 6 bases, the J end by 1 base, with 14 bases between. Germline V lookup: CDR1 SEHNR, CDR2 FQNEAQ (reference sequence). The length of the CDR3 is 15 residues. This CDR3 reads CASREGTFGTDTQYF. Here the CDR3 DNA reads TGTGCCAGCAGGGAGGGGACATTTGGCACAGATACGCAGTATTTT.

The chain uses TRBV2 and TRBJ1-2, with D possibly being TRBD1 (6 bases). Trimming removed 6 bases at V and 11 bases at J, with 13 bases between. CDR3 length: 11 amino acids. Germline CDR1 SNHLY, CDR2 FYNNEI. This CDR3 reads CASSTQGGYTF. DNA for the CDR3: TGTGCCAGCAGCACACAGGGTGGTTACACCTTC.

The chain has TRBV10-3 and TRBJ2-7; TRBD2 agrees at 11 bases. This CDR3 has 13 amino acids. The germline V gene has CDR1 ENHRY and CDR2 SYGVKD. Trimming cost V 10 bases and J 3 bases; bases outside gene matches: 5. In DNA, the CDR3 is TGTGCCACGACTAGCGGGAAAAACTACGAGCAGTACTTC. It translates to CATTSGKNYEQYF.